The T cell receptor (beta chain) under discussion was sequenced for a study of CD8 T cells in ankylosing spondylitis. This clonotype has only a few counts. What it binds is unknown. Study-level results: Significantly higher representation of disease-linked clones was reported for matched ankylosing spondylitis synovial fluid. There was a TCR beta motif, made of several highly homologous variants, that appeared characteristic of ankylosing spondylitis blood.

TCRdb fed the 5' RACE reads into MiXCR, producing one record per CDR3 protein. This sample has a few hundred thousand distinct CDR3 sequences, with 15% to 20% found just once. What was sequenced was blood, either unsorted or a sorted T cell fraction (not recorded which). This TCR was sampled from a male donor with ankylosing spondylitis.

The CDR3 protein is CASSVRGSGHGELFF. CDR3 DNA: TGCGCCAGCAGTGTAAGAGGGAGCGGGCACGGGGAGCTGTTTTTT. This rearrangement joins TRBV10-2 to TRBJ2-2; TRBD2 might be the D (6 bases). Germline V gives CDR1 WSHSY, CDR2 SAAADI. The germline V and J ends were trimmed by 4 bases and 7 bases, with 16 bases remaining between them. This CDR3 has 15 residues.